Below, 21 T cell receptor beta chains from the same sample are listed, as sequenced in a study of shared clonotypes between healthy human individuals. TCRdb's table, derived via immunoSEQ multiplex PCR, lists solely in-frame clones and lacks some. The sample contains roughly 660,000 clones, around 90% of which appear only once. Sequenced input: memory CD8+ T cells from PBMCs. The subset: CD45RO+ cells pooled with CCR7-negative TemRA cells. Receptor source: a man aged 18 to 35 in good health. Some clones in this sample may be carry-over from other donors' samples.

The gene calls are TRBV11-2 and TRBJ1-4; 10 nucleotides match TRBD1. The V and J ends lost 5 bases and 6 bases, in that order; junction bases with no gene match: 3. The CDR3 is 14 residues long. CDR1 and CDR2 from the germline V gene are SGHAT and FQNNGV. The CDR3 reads CASSRDRGHEKLFF. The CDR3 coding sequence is TGTGCCAGCAGCAGGGACAGGGGTCATGAAAAACTGTTTTTT.

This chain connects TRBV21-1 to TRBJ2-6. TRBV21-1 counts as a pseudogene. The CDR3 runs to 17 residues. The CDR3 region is CASSKGTTASGANVLTF. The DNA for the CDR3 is TGTGCCAGCAGCAAAGGAACTACAGCTTCTGGGGCCAACGTCCTGACTTTC.

The CDR3 region is CASSRRGAGQIPEAFF. In DNA, the CDR3 is TGTGCCAGCAGCCGTAGAGGGGCGGGTCAGATTCCTGAAGCTTTCTTT. The gene calls are TRBV7-9 and TRBJ1-1, with a possible D match to TRBD1 (5 bases). V lost 5 bases, J lost 6 bases, and 22 bases lay in between. The CDR3 length is 16 residues. Per the germline V gene, CDR1 is SEHNR and CDR2 is FQNEAQ (reference sequence).

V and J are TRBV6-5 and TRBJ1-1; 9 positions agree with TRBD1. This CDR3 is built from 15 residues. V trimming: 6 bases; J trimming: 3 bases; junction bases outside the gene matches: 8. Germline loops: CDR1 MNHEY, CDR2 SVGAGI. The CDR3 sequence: CASSAGQGPYTEAFF. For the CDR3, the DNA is TGTGCCAGCAGCGCTGGACAGGGGCCATACACTGAAGCTTTCTTT.

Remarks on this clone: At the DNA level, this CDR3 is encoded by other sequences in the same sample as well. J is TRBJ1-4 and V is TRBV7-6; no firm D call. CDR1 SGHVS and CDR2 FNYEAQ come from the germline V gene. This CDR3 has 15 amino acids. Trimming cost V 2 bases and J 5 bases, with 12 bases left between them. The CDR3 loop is CASSLTTGLNEKLFF. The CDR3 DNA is TGTGCCAGCAGCTTAACCACTGGGCTGAATGAAAAACTGTTTTTT.

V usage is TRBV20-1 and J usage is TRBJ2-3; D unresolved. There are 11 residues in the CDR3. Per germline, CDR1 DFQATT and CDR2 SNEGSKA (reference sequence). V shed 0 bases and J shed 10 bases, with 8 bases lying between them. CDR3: CSARDFGPQYF. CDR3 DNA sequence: TGCAGTGCTAGAGACTTCGGACCGCAGTATTTT.

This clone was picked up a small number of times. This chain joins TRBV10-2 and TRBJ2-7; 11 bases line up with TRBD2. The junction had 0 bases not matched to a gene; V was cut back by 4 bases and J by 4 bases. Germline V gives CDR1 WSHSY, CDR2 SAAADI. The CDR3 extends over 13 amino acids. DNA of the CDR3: TGCGCCAGCAGTGGGACTAGCGGGTACGAGCAGTACTTC. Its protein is CASSGTSGYEQYF.

CDR3 bases: TGTGCCAGCAGCTCAAACCCCGGGACAGGGGACTCCTACGAGCAGTACTTC. Its protein product is CASSSNPGTGDSYEQYF. V is TRBV14 and J is TRBJ2-7, with 10 bases aligning to TRBD1. With 5 bases clipped from V and 0 bases from J, the junction kept 10 bases outside the gene matches. Per the germline V gene, CDR1 is SGHDN and CDR2 is FVKESK. The CDR3 loop spans 17 amino acids.

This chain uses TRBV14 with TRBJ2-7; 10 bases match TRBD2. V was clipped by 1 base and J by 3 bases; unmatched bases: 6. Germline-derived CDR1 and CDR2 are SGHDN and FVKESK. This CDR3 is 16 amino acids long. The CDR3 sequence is CASSQGPGLAFYEQYF. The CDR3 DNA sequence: TGTGCCAGCAGCCAAGGGCCGGGACTAGCGTTCTACGAGCAGTACTTC.

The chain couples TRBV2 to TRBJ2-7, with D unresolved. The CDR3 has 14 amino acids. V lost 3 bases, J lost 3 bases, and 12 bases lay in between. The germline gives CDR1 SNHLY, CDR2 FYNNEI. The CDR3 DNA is TGTGCCAGCAGTGAGTTAGGCTTAAACTACGAGCAGTACTTC. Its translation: CASSELGLNYEQYF.

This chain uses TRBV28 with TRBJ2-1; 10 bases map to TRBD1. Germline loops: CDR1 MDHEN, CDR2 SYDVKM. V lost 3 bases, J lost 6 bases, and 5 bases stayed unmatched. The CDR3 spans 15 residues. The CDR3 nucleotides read TGTGCCAGCAGTTTCCGGGACAGGGGTTTCAATGAGCAGTTCTTC. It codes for CASSFRDRGFNEQFF. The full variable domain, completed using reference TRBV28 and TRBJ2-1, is DVKVTQSSRYLVKRTGEKVFLECVQDMDHENMFWYRQDPGLGLRLIYFSYDVKMKEKGDIPEGYSVSREKKERFSLILESASTNQTSMYLCASSFRDRGFNEQFFGPGTRLTVL.

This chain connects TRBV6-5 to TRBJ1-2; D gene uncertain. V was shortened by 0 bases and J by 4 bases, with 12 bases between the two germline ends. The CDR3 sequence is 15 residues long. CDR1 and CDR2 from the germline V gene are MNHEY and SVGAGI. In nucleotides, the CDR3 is TGTGCCAGCAGTTACTCTGTGGCGGCCACCTATGGCTACACCTTC. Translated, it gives CASSYSVAATYGYTF.

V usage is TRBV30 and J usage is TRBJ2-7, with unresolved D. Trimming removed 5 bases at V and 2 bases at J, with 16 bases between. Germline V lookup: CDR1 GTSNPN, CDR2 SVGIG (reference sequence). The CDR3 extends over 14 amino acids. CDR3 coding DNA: TGTGCCTGGGGGCCCCACGGACCAACCTACGAGCAGTACTTC. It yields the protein CAWGPHGPTYEQYF.

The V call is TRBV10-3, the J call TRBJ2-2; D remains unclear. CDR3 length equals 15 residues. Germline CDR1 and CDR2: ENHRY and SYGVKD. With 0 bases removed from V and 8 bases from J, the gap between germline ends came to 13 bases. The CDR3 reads CAISESTPTAGELFF. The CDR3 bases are TGTGCCATCAGTGAGTCGACACCTACGGCGGGGGAGCTGTTTTTT.

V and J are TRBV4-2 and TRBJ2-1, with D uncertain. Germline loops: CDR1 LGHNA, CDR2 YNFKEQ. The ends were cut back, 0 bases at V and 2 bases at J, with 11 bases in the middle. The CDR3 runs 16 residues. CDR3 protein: CASSQEEVLTYNEQFF. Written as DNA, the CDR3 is TGTGCCAGCAGCCAAGAAGAGGTCCTCACCTACAATGAGCAGTTCTTC.

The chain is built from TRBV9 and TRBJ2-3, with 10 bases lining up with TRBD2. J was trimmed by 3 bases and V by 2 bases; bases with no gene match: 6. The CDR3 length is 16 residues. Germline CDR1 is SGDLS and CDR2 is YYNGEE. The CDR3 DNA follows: TGTGCCAGCAGCGTCCAAGCGGGAGGGAGGACAGATACGCAGTATTTT. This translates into CASSVQAGGRTDTQYF.

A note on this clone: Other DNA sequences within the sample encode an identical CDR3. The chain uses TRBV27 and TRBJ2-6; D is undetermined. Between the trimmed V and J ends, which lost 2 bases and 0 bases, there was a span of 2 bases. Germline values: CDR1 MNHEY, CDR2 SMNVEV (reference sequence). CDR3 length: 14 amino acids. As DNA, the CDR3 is TGTGCCAGCAGTTTACGCTCTGGGGCCAACGTCCTGACTTTC. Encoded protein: CASSLRSGANVLTF.

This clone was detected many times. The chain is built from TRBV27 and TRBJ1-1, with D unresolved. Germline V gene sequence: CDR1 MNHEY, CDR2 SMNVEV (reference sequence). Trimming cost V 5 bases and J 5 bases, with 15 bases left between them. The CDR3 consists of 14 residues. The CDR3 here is CASSPRVTQTEAFF. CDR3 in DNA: TGTGCCAGCAGTCCTCGCGTCACGCAGACTGAAGCTTTCTTT.

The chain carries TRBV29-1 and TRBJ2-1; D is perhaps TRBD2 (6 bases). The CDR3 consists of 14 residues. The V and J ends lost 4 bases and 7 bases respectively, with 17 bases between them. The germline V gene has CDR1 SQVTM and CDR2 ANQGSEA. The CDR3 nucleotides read TGCAGCGTTGTGGGGGGAAGAAGCACGAATGAGCAGTTCTTC. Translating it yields CSVVGGRSTNEQFF.

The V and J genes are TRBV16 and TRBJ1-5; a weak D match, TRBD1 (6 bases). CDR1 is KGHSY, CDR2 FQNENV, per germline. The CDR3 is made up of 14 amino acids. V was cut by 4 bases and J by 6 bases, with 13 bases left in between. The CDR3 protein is CASSLQGEGQPQHF. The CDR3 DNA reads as TGTGCCAGCAGCCTACAGGGAGAGGGTCAGCCCCAGCATTTT. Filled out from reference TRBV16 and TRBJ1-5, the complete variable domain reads GEEVAQTPKHLVRGEGQKAKLYCAPIKGHSYVFWYQQVLKNEFKFLISFQNENVFDETGMPKERFSAKCLPNSPCSLEIQATKLEDSAVYFCASSLQGEGQPQHFGDGTRLSIL.

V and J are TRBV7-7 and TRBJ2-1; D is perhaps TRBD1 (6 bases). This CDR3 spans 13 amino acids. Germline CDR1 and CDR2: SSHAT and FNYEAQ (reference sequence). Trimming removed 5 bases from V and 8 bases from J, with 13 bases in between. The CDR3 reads CASSPFRGDEQFF. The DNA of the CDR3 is TGTGCCAGCAGCCCTTTCAGGGGCGATGAGCAGTTCTTC. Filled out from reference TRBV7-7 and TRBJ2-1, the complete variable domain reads GAGVSQSPRYKVTKRGQDVTLRCDPISSHATLYWYQQALGQGPEFLTYFNYEAQPDKSGLPSDRFSAERPEGSISTLTIQRTEQRDSAMYRCASSPFRGDEQFFGPGTRLTVL.